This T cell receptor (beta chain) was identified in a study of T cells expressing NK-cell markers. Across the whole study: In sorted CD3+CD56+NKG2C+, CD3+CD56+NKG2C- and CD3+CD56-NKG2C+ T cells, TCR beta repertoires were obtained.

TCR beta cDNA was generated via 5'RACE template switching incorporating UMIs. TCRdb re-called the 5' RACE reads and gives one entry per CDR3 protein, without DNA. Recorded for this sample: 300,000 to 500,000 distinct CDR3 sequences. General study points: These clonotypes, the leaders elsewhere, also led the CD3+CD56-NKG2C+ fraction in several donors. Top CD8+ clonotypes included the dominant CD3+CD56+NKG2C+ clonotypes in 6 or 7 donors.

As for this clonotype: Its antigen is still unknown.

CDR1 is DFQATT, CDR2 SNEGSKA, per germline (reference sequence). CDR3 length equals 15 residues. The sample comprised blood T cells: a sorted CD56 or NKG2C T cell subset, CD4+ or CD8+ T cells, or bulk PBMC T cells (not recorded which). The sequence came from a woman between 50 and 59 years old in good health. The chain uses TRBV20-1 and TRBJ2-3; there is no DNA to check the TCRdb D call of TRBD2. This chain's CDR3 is CSAPNERASTDTQYF.